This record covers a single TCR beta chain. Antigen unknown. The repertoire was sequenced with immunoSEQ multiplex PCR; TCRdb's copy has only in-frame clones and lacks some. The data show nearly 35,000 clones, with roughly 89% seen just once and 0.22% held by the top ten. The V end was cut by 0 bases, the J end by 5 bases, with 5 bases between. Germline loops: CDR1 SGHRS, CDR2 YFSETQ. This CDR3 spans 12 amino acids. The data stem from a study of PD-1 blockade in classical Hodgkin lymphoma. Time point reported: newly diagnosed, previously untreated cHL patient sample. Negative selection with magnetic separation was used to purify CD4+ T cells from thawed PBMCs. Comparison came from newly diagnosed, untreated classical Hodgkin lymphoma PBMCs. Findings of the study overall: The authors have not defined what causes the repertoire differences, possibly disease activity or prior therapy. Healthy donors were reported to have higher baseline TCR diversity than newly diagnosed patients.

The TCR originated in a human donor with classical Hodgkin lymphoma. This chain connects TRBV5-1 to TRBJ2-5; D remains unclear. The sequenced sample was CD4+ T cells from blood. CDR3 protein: CASSLAVETQYF. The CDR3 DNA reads TGCGCCAGCAGCTTGGCTGTGGAGACCCAGTACTTC.